Sequencing of this TCR beta chain was carried out in a study of blood T cell repertoires in COVID-19. Source study methods: Estimation of nucleated cell counts was performed using reference gene primer amplification. Assay used: immunoSEQ multiplex PCR; TCRdb lists only in-frame clones, some missing. That table supplies the V and J calls and clone size; D and trimming were determined from the DNA. Among 190,000 or so clones listed, around 88% were seen once. Germline V gives CDR1 MDHEN, CDR2 SYDVKM. The CDR3 totals 12 residues. V dropped 1 base and J dropped 8 bases, with 8 bases sitting between them.

The V call is TRBV28, the J call TRBJ2-5; D remains ambiguous. Sequencing was performed on peripheral blood. The receptor was derived from a woman aged 30 to 39 with acute or convalescent COVID-19. CDR3 sequence (DNA): TGTGCCAGCAGTTTATCCAGAGGAACCCAGTACTTC. Translation gives CASSLSRGTQYF.